Described below is a single T cell receptor (beta chain) sequence and its context. Here immunoSEQ multiplex PCR was the method, and the copy in TCRdb shows in-frame clones only, minus some. The data contain a few hundred thousand clones, roughly 89% of them singletons. V was cut by 2 bases and J by 0 bases, with 11 bases left in between. Per germline, CDR1 MDHEN and CDR2 SYDVKM. The CDR3 runs to 16 residues. This entry is derived from a study of blood T cell repertoires in COVID-19. Study in general: Sources were T cells, B-cell-depleted T cells, or PBMCs; the material itself was cDNA or gDNA.

Recovered status applied to Cohort 3 donors who had two consecutive negative PCRs. It also applied to those with clearance or with symptom resolution. Sequenced sample: PBMCs or T cells enriched from blood (not recorded which). The source of this sequence is a woman under 30 who had recovered from COVID-19. The chain joins TRBV28 to TRBJ2-4; no clear D gene. The DNA for the CDR3 is TGTGCCAGCAGTTTACCCACAGCTACAGCCAAAAACATTCAGTACTTC. Translation: CASSLPTATAKNIQYF.